The clone carrying this T cell receptor (beta chain) occurred many times. The target antigen is unknown. Investigators excluded patients with uncontrolled infection, other autoimmune disease, pregnancy or lactation. Diagnoses rested on clinical symptoms, serum thyroxine and TRAb, thyroid ultrasound and orbital computed tomography. This entry comes from a study of T cells in Graves' hyperthyroidism and ophthalmopathy. Study-wide findings and caveats: In the blood, most expanded thyroid clonotypes above 0.001 appeared as well.

Using RNA transcripts as the source, TCR beta CDR3 regions were amplified. Primed by the HTBI set, a first-round RT-PCR was run on the TCR CDR3. Using its own MiXCR run on the multiplex PCR reads, TCRdb lists one record per CDR3 protein. The sample has around 420,000 distinct CDR3 sequences, about an eighth seen once. The CDR3 length is 16 residues. The V end was cut by 3 bases, the J end by 4 bases, with 16 bases between. The receptor was derived from a woman aged 18-29 years with Graves' hyperthyroidism. The chain couples TRBV12-3 or TRBV12-4 to TRBJ1-3; D unclear. Sequenced input: blood. The CDR3 is CASSLGALQSGNTIYF. The DNA for the CDR3 is TGTGCCAGCAGTTTGGGCGCTCTCCAGTCGGGAAACACCATATATTTT.